The 30 T cell receptor beta chains presented below share a single source sample, sequenced in a study of tumor-infiltrating lymphocytes in primary liver carcinoma (TCRdb year 2017). Sequencing took place on an Illumina HiSeq 2500. A constant-region primer and ProtoScript II reverse transcriptase were used to reverse-transcribe TCRbeta-specific cDNA from around 530 ng total RNA. Construction of the TCRbeta libraries relied on three nested rounds of multiplex PCR, following a slightly modified ARM-PCR procedure. Each of the first two PCR rounds ran for roughly 11 cycles and used multiplex TRBV1-TRBV30 forward primers together with a Cbeta reverse primer. The public reads were reanalyzed by TCRdb: fastp trimming at Q25, MiXCR alignment, in-frame beta chains only. A single entry per CDR3 protein holds the most common genes and DNA from its merged rows. Across this sample there are 300,000 to 350,000 distinct CDR3 sequences, with less than 70% seen only once. Together, the top ten hold about 6.1% of the sample.

Blood RNA was extracted from unsorted whole blood using TRIzol reagent, and germline DNA was obtained with the DNeasy Blood & Tissue kit. Sequenced: peripheral blood. The receptor source for this set is a man aged 35-49 years with primary liver carcinoma and hepatitis B virus infection.

V usage is TRBV28 and J usage is TRBJ2-2; 7 bases agree with TRBD2. CDR3 size: 16 residues. V lost 3 bases to trimming and J lost 0 bases; unmatched junction nucleotides: 4. The germline V gene has CDR1 MDHEN and CDR2 SYDVKM. The chain's CDR3 is CASSFVLAANTGELFF. CDR3 in DNA: TGTGCCAGCAGTTTCGTTCTAGCGGCGAACACCGGGGAGCTGTTTTTT.

Notes on this clonotype: Its ends do not fully match the called genes, so a read error is possible. The genes are TRBV29-1 and TRBJ2-3; 16 bases fit TRBD2. This CDR3 has 18 amino acids. The germline gives CDR1 SQVTM, CDR2 ANQGSEA. CDR3 in DNA: TGCAGCGTCGAAGGGACTAGCGGGAGGGCCCCAAGCACAGATACGCGGTATTTT. Its protein product is CSVEGTSGRAPSTDTRYF.

This clonotype was picked up a small number of times. CDR3: CASSGGTSGSDSEQYF. The CDR3 coding sequence is TGCGCCAGCAGCGGAGGGACTAGCGGGAGTGATAGCGAGCAGTACTTC. The gene calls are TRBV5-1 and TRBJ2-7, with TRBD2 identical over 14 bases. Trimming cost V 4 bases and J 6 bases; bases outside gene matches: 9. In germline, CDR1 is SGHRS, CDR2 YFSETQ. This CDR3 contains 16 residues.

The chain combines TRBV5-4 with TRBJ2-7, with 7 positions matching TRBD1. The CDR3 runs to 15 residues. Germline V gene sequence: CDR1 SGHNT, CDR2 YYREEE (reference sequence). J was trimmed by 6 bases and V by 5 bases; bases with no gene match: 14. The CDR3 loop is CASRRDSTASSEQYF. The CDR3 coding sequence is TGTGCCAGCAGACGGGACAGCACTGCTTCTAGCGAGCAGTACTTC.

To note about this clonotype: One junction end does not reproduce the germline sequence, and a read error may be involved. V gene TRBV6-5 combines with J gene TRBJ1-6, with 8 bases aligning to TRBD1. The germline V gene encodes CDR1 MNHEY and CDR2 SVGAGI. CDR3 length equals 15 residues. CDR3 in amino acids: CASSYTTGDSSPPHF. CDR3 sequence (DNA): TGTGCCAGCAGTTACACGACAGGGGATAGTTCACCCCCCCACTTT.

A note on this clonotype: This could be a read error, since a much larger clone is one nucleotide away. The chain carries TRBV4-2 and TRBJ2-7; 7 nucleotides match TRBD1. CDR1 and CDR2 (germline): LGHNA, YNFKEQ. The CDR3 runs to 14 residues. The CDR3 reads CTSSQRQGYYEQYF. As DNA, the CDR3 is TGTACCAGCAGCCAAAGACAGGGCTACTACGAGCAGTACTTC.

As concerns this clonotype: This sequence may be a read error, since a much larger clone differs from it by one base. The rearrangement joins TRBV4-1 to TRBJ2-1; 15 bases align to TRBD2. The CDR3 has 18 residues. Germline V lookup: CDR1 MGHRA, CDR2 YSYEKL. For the CDR3, the DNA is TGCGCCAGCAGCCACGGACTAGCGGGAGGGCAGGGGAGGAATGAGCAGTTATTC. Protein: CASSHGLAGGQGRNEQLF.

As for this clonotype: This may come from a read error, since a much larger clone is one base off. The chain uses TRBV6-1 and TRBJ2-7; D unclear. Germline CDR1 MNHNS, CDR2 SASEGT. The ends were cut back, 3 bases at V and 0 bases at J, with 12 bases in the middle. The CDR3 sequence is 15 residues long. CDR3 sequence (DNA): TGTGCCAGCAGTGATGGTTACGGCGGCTCCTACGAGCAGTACTTC. This encodes CASSDGYGGSYEQYF.

The chain links TRBV28 to TRBJ2-7, with TRBD2 matching 14 bases. J gave up 6 bases and V 9 bases, and 7 bases lay outside the gene matches. The CDR3 is 14 residues long. CDR1 is MDHEN and CDR2 is SYDVKM in the germline V gene. In DNA, the CDR3 is TGTGCCAGGAGCCAAGGGACTAGCGGGAGCGAGCAGTACTTC. This sequence encodes CARSQGTSGSEQYF.

This clonotype was found many times. The V call is TRBV6-2 or TRBV6-3, the J call TRBJ2-7; D may be TRBD1 (6 bases). Between the trimmed V and J ends, which lost 3 bases and 3 bases, there was a span of 12 bases. The CDR3 contains 14 residues. The germline V gene has CDR1 MNHEY and CDR2 SVGEGT. The CDR3 DNA reads as TGTGCCAGCAGTTATGGGCAGGGGATCTACGAGCAGTACTTC. Encoded protein: CASSYGQGIYEQYF.

Regarding this clonotype: This may arise from a read error, as a much more abundant clone is one base away. DNA for the CDR3: TGTGCCAGCAGTTCCACTGGGGACTACACGATACCCGTGCAGTACTTC. Amino acids: CASSSTGDYTIPVQYF. The rearrangement joins TRBV6-6 to TRBJ2-7, with 7 bases fitting TRBD2. CDR3 length equals 16 residues. J lost 9 bases, V lost 4 bases, and 18 bases had no gene match. Germline V gives CDR1 MNHNY, CDR2 SVGAGI (reference sequence).

A single count supports this clonotype. This sequence joins TRBV11-2 and TRBJ2-7; 13 bases map to TRBD2. The CDR3 is 14 amino acids. Trimming cost V 7 bases and J 9 bases; bases outside gene matches: 9. CDR1 and CDR2 from the germline V gene are SGHAT and FQNNGV. The CDR3 DNA is TGTGCCAGCAACAATAGACTAGCGGGAGGCGTGCAGTACTTC. Protein sequence: CASNNRLAGGVQYF.

In its sample, this clonotype was seen once. This may be a read error: a much more frequent sequence differs by one nucleotide. This chain joins TRBV4-1 and TRBJ2-3; D is unresolved. The CDR3 covers 16 residues. V lost 0 bases to trimming and J lost 2 bases, with 12 bases between them. Germline lookup yields CDR1 MGHRA and CDR2 YSYEKL. The CDR3, as DNA: TGCGCCAGCAGCCAAGAAAGCACCCCGTACACAGATACGCAGTATTTT. Protein sequence: CASSQESTPYTDTQYF.

As for this clonotype: A clone one base away is much larger, so this may be a read error. The genes are TRBV6-2 or TRBV6-3 and TRBJ2-2, with D perhaps TRBD2 (5 bases). This CDR3 spans 12 amino acids. Germline CDR1 and CDR2: MNHEY and SVGEGT. DNA for the CDR3: TGTGCCAGCAGTTTTGAGACCGGGAAGCTGTTTTTT. Its translation is CASSFETGKLFF.

The CDR3 protein is CASSSFTLANAYNEQFF. CDR3 DNA: TGTGCCAGCAGCTCTTTTACCCTAGCAAATGCCTACAATGAGCAGTTCTTC. V gene TRBV11-2 combines with J gene TRBJ2-1; a weak D match, TRBD2 (5 bases). V dropped 4 bases and J dropped 2 bases, with 18 bases sitting between them. Germline V gives CDR1 SGHAT, CDR2 FQNNGV. The CDR3 has 17 residues. Complete variable domain (other parts from reference TRBV11-2 and TRBJ2-1): EAGVAQSPRYKIIEKRQSVAFWCNPISGHATLYWYQQILGQGPKLLIQFQNNGVVDDSQLPKDRFSAERLKGVDSTLKIQPAKLEDSAVYLCASSSFTLANAYNEQFFGPGTRLTVL.

Turning to this clonotype: The junction departs from germline at one end; a sequencing error may be responsible. The chain couples TRBV11-2 to TRBJ2-4; 7 nucleotides match TRBD1. The CDR3 spans 14 residues. From germline, CDR1 is SGHAT and CDR2 FQNNGV. The CDR3 nucleotides are TGTGCCAGCAGCTTTACAGGGGCCAAAGACATTCAGAACTTC. Translating gives CASSFTGAKDIQNF.

Worth noting for this clonotype: One end of the junction is discordant with germline, which a read error may explain. The V and J genes are TRBV11-3 and TRBJ2-7; 7 positions match TRBD1. CDR3 length: 14 amino acids. Germline V lookup: CDR1 SGHNT, CDR2 YENEEA. CDR3 nucleotides: TGTGCCAGTAGTAGGCTGGGACAGCTGGGCGAGCACTACTTC. The encoded protein is CASSRLGQLGEHYF.

In this sample, this clonotype turned up a few times. This could be a read error, since a much larger clone is one nucleotide away. V gene TRBV6-1 combines with J gene TRBJ2-6; perhaps TRBD1 as D (5 bases). The CDR3 sequence is 14 residues long. Germline V gives CDR1 MNHNS, CDR2 SASEGT. DNA for the CDR3: TGTGCCAGCGGCCGTGGCTCTGGGGCCAACGCCCTGACTTTC. Protein product: CASGRGSGANALTF.

Comment on this clonotype: A much larger clone lies one base from this, so it may be a read error. The V call is TRBV6-5, the J call TRBJ2-7; perhaps TRBD1 as D (6 bases). This CDR3 is built from 13 residues. CDR1 MNHEY and CDR2 SVGAGI come from the germline V gene. V lost 6 bases and J lost 4, with 13 bases in between. The CDR3 here is CASRNRVRYEQYF. The CDR3 DNA reads TGTGCCAGCAGGAACAGGGTCCGTTACGAGCAGTACTTC.

With respect to this clonotype: This likely comes from a read error, as the CDR3 has no conserved phenylalanine or tryptophan at its end. The chain combines TRBV28 with TRBJ2-7, with 7 bases lining up with TRBD1. Germline assignment: CDR1 MDHEN and CDR2 SYDVKM. The CDR3 is 14 residues long. The CDR3: CASSRQGSIYGQYI. The CDR3 DNA sequence: TGTGCCAGCAGCCGACAGGGTTCCATCTACGGGCAGTACATC.

This clonotype was found a few times. This chain links TRBV10-3 with TRBJ2-3; TRBD2 matches at 10 bases. CDR3 length equals 15 residues. V gave up 9 bases and J gave up 4 bases; unmatched junction bases: 10. Germline V CDR1 and CDR2: ENHRY, SYGVKD. CDR3 region: CAIGKASGGSDTQYF. Written as DNA, the CDR3 is TGTGCCATAGGGAAGGCTAGCGGGGGTTCAGATACGCAGTATTTT.

J is TRBJ2-3 and V is TRBV12-3 or TRBV12-4; 13 bases fit TRBD2. The CDR3 sequence is 15 residues long. V lost 9 bases, J lost 5 bases, and 8 bases stayed unmatched. CDR3 bases: TGTGCCAGTTGTGGGACTAGCGGGAATGTAGATACGCAGTATTTT. It translates to CASCGTSGNVDTQYF.

Worth noting for this clonotype: At one end, the junction sequence differs from germline, possibly due to a read error. The chain has TRBV10-2 and TRBJ2-1; D unresolved. Germline V gene lookup returns CDR1 WSHSY and CDR2 SAAADI. The CDR3 extends over 16 amino acids. The CDR3 region is CASSGKVGQVYNEEFF. CDR3 nucleotide sequence: TGCGCCAGCAGTGGCAAGGTCGGGCAGGTGTACAATGAGGAGTTCTTC.

Worth noting for this clonotype: At one boundary the junction diverges from the germline segment, which might be a read error. V and J are TRBV29-1 and TRBJ2-7, with D unresolved. The CDR3 is 15 residues long. Germline lookup yields CDR1 SQVTM and CDR2 ANQGSEA. The CDR3: CSAHLRTQDAYEQYF. DNA for the CDR3: TGCAGCGCACATCTTAGGACCCAGGACGCCTACGAACAGTACTTC.

This clonotype was seen ten or more times. This rearrangement joins TRBV10-3 to TRBJ2-7; D is uncertain. CDR3 length: 13 residues. V was clipped by 0 bases and J by 2 bases, with 5 bases between them. Germline loops: CDR1 ENHRY, CDR2 SYGVKD. The CDR3 protein is CAISESGTYEQYF. Written as DNA, the CDR3 is TGTGCCATCAGTGAGTCGGGGACCTACGAGCAGTACTTC.

This clonotype was seen a single time. A much larger clone sits a single nucleotide away, making a read error possible. This rearrangement joins TRBV12-3 or TRBV12-4 to TRBJ1-2; unclear D gene. The CDR3 spans 14 residues. The V end was cut by 3 bases, the J end by 4 bases, with 12 bases between. DNA for the CDR3: TGTGCCAGCAGTTTGCGTAGGCATCCCTATGGCTACACCTTC. Translating gives CASSLRRHPYGYTF.

In the case of this clonotype: Given a much more abundant clone one base away, this may be a read error. The chain employs TRBV29-1 and TRBJ2-3; TRBD2 matches 11 bases. Losses at the gene ends were 7 bases for V and 1 base for J; bases not matched to a gene: 7. CDR1 SQVTM and CDR2 ANQGSEA come from the germline V gene. This CDR3 spans 15 amino acids. The CDR3 bases are TGCAGCGGGGACCTGGGACTAGCGGGCACAGATACGCAGTATTTT. It is translated as CSGDLGLAGTDTQYF.

A remark on this clonotype: A much larger clone lies one base from this, so it may be a read error. V and J are TRBV5-4 and TRBJ1-4, with D possibly TRBD1 on 5 matching bases. V lost 3 bases to trimming and J lost 12 bases, with 18 bases between them. The germline CDR1 and CDR2 sequences are SGHNT and YYREEE (reference sequence). This CDR3 is 14 amino acids long. The CDR3 bases are TGTGCCAGCAGCTCCGGACCCGGAGGGGAAGAACTGTTTTTT. Encoded protein: CASSSGPGGEELFF. The entire variable domain, with the rest obtained from reference TRBV5-4 and TRBJ1-4, is as follows: ETGVTQSPTHLIKTRGQQVTLRCSSQSGHNTVSWYQQALGQGPQFIFQYYREEENGRGNFPPRFSGLQFPNYSSELNVNALELDDSALYLCASSSGPGGEELFFGSGTQLSVL.

About this clonotype itself: The junction differs from germline at one of its ends, possibly a read error. This chain uses TRBV11-2 with TRBJ2-2; 10 bases fit TRBD2. This CDR3 is 15 amino acids long. CDR1 SGHAT and CDR2 FQNNGV come from the germline V gene. CDR3: CASSTGLAATGGLFF. As DNA, the CDR3 is TGTGCCAGCAGCACAGGACTAGCGGCCACCGGGGGGCTGTTTTTT.

The chain uses TRBV30 and TRBJ1-2; 7 positions match TRBD1. CDR3 length: 14 residues. Losses at the gene ends were 3 bases for V and 0 bases for J; bases not matched to a gene: 4. The V gene's germline CDR1 is GTSNPN and CDR2 SVGIG (reference sequence). The CDR3 DNA is TGTGCCTGGAGCCGGGACAGTGCTAACTATGGCTACACCTTC. Its translation is CAWSRDSANYGYTF.